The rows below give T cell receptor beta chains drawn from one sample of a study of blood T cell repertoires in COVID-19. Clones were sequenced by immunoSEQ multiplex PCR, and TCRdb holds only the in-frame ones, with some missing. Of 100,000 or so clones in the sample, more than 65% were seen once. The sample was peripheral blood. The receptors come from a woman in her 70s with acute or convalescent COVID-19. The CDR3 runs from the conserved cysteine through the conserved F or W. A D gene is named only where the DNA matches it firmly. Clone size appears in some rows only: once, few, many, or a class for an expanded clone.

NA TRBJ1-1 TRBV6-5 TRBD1 TGTGCCAGCAGGGGGACAGGGGGCCAGAACACTGAAGCTTTCTTT CASRGTGGQNTEAFF
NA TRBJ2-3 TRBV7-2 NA TGTGCCAGCAGCTCCCGACAGGACACAGATACGCAGTATTTT CASSSRQDTDTQYF
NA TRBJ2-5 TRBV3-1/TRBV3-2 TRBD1 TGTGCCAGCAGCCATTCCGGGACAGACCAAGAGACCCAGTACTTC CASSHSGTDQETQYF
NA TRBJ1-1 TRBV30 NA TGTGCCTGGAATCAGGGGTGGAACACTGAAGCTTTCTTT CAWNQGWNTEAFF
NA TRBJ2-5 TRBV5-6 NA TGTGCCAGCAGCTTTTGGGGGCCCTTACAAGAGACCCAGTACTTC CASSFWGPLQETQYF
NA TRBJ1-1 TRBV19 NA TGTGCCAGTAGTGACAGAGGTGGGACTGAAGCTTTCTTT CASSDRGGTEAFF
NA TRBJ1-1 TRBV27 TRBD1 TGTGCCAGCAGTTTCCGAGACAGGGGGCTCGAGGGCACTGAAGCTTTCTTT CASSFRDRGLEGTEAFF
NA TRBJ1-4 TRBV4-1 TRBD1 TGCGCCAGCAGCCAATTTGGACAGGCCGAAAAACTGTTTTTT CASSQFGQAEKLFF
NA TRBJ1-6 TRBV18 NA TGTGCCAGCTCACCATACCAAACCACCCTAACAGGAAGGGGTAATTCACCCCTCCACTTT CASSPYQTTLTGRGNSPLHF
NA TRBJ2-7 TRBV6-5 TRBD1 TGTGCCAGCAGGCCGGGACAGTTCTCCTACGAGCAGTACTTC CASRPGQFSYEQYF
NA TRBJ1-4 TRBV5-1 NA TGCGCCAGCAGCCCAGACAGCCCTCAATTTAATGAAAAACTGTTTTTT CASSPDSPQFNEKLFF
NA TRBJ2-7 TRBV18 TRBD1 TGTGCCAGCTCACCACCAGGGACAGGGGGCGAGCAGTACTTC CASSPPGTGGEQYF
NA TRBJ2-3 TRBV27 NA TGTGCCAGCAGTGCCCGACAGGGCACAGATACGCAGTATTTT CASSARQGTDTQYF
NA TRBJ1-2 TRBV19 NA TGTGCCAGTAGTATGGCTTTCAGGAACTATGGCTACACCTTC CASSMAFRNYGYTF
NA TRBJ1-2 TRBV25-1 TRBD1 TGTGCCAGTGCCCCTATGTGGCAGGGGGAAGCTAACTATGGCTACACCTTC CASAPMWQGEANYGYTF
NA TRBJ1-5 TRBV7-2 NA TGTGCCAGCAGCAACAGGGTAGGTCAGCCCCAGCATTTT CASSNRVGQPQHF
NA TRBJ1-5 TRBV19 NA TGTGCCAGTAAGACAGGATTCAATCAGCCCCAGCATTTT CASKTGFNQPQHF
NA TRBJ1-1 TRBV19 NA TGTGCCAGTAGTATTCTAGGGGCTGCTGAAGCTTTCTTT CASSILGAAEAFF
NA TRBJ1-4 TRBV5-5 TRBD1 TGTGCCAGCAGCGGACGGGGACAGGGAAATGAAAAACTGTTTTTT CASSGRGQGNEKLFF
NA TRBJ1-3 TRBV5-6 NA TGTGCCAGCAGCTTGGCGGTAGGGGCTGGAAACACCATATATTTT CASSLAVGAGNTIYF
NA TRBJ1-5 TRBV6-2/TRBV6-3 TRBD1 TGTGCCAGCAGTTACGAGAGAGGGGGCGGCAATCAGCCCCAGCATTTT CASSYERGGGNQPQHF
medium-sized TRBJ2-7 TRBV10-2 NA TGCGCCAGCACAGCCCGGGATTCTATCTACGAGCAGTACTTC CASTARDSIYEQYF
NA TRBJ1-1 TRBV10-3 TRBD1 TGTGCCTCCCGTACAGGGGGGAACACTGAAGCTTTCTTT CASRTGGNTEAFF
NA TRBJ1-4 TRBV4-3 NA TGCGCCAGCAGCCAGAGAGATTGGGAAAAACTGTTTTTT CASSQRDWEKLFF
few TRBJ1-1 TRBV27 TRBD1 TGTGCCAGCAGTTTAAATTTCGGGACAGGGGGCATACCCACTGAAGCTTTCTTT CASSLNFGTGGIPTEAFF
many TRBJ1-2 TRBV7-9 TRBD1 TGTGCCAGCAGCGGACAGGGGGCGCAGTATGGCTATGGCTACACCTTC CASSGQGAQYGYGYTF
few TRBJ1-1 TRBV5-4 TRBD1 TGTGCCAGCAGCTCAGTCGACAGGGAGGATATGGCTTTCTTT CASSSVDREDMAFF
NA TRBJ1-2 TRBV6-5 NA TGTGCCAGCACCCGGGGAATTGACTATGGCTACACCTTC CASTRGIDYGYTF
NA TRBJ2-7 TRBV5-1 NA TGCGCCAGCAGCCCGAGGGCCGACGCCTACGAGCAGTACTTC CASSPRADAYEQYF
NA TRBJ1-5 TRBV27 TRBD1 TGTGCCAGCAGTAGGGGACAGGGATACAATCAGCCCCAGCATTTT CASSRGQGYNQPQHF
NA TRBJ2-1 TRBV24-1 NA TGTGCCACCAGTGAATGGACTCAGGCGGAGAGAAATGAGCAGTTCTTC CATSEWTQAERNEQFF
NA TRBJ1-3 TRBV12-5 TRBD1 TGTGCTAGTGGTCTCACAGGGGCTGGAAACACCATATATTTT CASGLTGAGNTIYF
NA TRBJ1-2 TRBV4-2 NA TGTGCCAGCAGCCAAGATCTGTGGGGGAGGCCACCCCGGGACTATGGCTACACCTTC CASSQDLWGRPPRDYGYTF
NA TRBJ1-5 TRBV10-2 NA TGCGCCAGCAGTGACCCAAATCAGCCCCAGCATTTT CASSDPNQPQHF
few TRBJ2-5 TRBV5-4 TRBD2 TGTGCCAGCAGCGCCCGAGCGGGAGATCAAGAGACCCAGTACTTC CASSARAGDQETQYF
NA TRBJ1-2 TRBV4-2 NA TGTGCCAGCAGCCAAGAGGCCAAGGGACTAAACTATGGCTACACCTTC CASSQEAKGLNYGYTF
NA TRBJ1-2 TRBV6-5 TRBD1 TGTGCCAGCAGTTACTCGGACAGGGGTCCTAACTATGGCTACACCTTC CASSYSDRGPNYGYTF
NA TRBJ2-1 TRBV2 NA TGTGCCAGCAGCGCGGGGAGAGAGCAGTTCTTC CASSAGREQFF
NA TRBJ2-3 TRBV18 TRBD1 TGTGCCAGCTCACCACCTTCGGGACAGGGTCTTCCAGATACGCAGTATTTT CASSPPSGQGLPDTQYF
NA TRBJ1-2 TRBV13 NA TGTGCCAGCAGCTTACGGGTGAATGGCTACACCTTC CASSLRVNGYTF
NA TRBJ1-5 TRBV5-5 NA TGTGCCAGCAGCTTGTTGTCAGGCCATCAGCCCCAGCATTTT CASSLLSGHQPQHF
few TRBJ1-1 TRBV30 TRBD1 TGTGCCTGGTCGGGACAGATAAACACTGAAGCTTTCTTT CAWSGQINTEAFF
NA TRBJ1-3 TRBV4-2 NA TGTGCCAGCAGCCAAGATAGGTTGAGGAACTCTGGAAACACCATATATTTT CASSQDRLRNSGNTIYF
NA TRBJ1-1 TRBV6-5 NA TGTGCCAGCGGTTCCTCTATGAACACTGAAGCTTTCTTT CASGSSMNTEAFF
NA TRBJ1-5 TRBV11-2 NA TGTGCCAGCAGCCCGGACATCTCCCTTCAGCCCCAGCATTTT CASSPDISLQPQHF
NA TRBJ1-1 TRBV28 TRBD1 TGTGCCAGCAGCACTTTTCGGACAGGCAAAAACACTGAAGCTTTCTTT CASSTFRTGKNTEAFF